This T cell receptor beta chain was recorded in a study of low-dose radiotherapy and immunotherapy resistance in tumors. Study context: With 1 Gy per fraction every two weeks, Cohort 2 accumulated 13 Gy across 26 weeks. Intravenously given cyclophosphamide 200 mg/m2 followed a two-week schedule that placed each dose one day before radiation and immunotherapy.

The sample holds many counts of this clonotype. This CDR3 contains 18 residues. Germline values: CDR1 SGHRS, CDR2 YFSETQ. Trimming cost V 2 bases and J 0 bases, with 17 bases left between them. Time point defined: after trial treatment. Stated treatment: LDRT plus nivolumab, ipilimumab, low-dose cyclophosphamide and aspirin (RACIN trial). Along with nivolumab and ipilimumab, donors received aspirin, low-dose cyclophosphamide and low-dose radiotherapy. Primers used for first-strand cDNA, a TRAV- and TRBV-specific set, covered both alpha and beta chains. Amplification of TCRs used a constant-region primer and V-primer adapter for 20 PCR cycles. In vitro transcription served to amplify the isolated mRNA. TCRdb ran MiXCR on the reads and lists one entry per CDR3 protein. The sample contains about 44,000 distinct CDR3 sequences, less than 30% of which appear only once.

Sequencing used PBMCs, obtained after low-dose radiotherapy plus immunotherapy. This chain links TRBV5-1 with TRBJ2-2, with D possibly being TRBD2 (5 bases). The receptor comes from a male donor with prostate cancer. The CDR3 loop reads CASSLRERLKTNTGELFF. In DNA, the CDR3 is TGCGCCAGCAGCTTACGGGAACGACTTAAGACGAACACCGGGGAGCTGTTTTTT.